This TCR beta chain is from a study of beta chain features in type 1 diabetes. Whole-study context: Examined across all samples were almost 110 million sorted cells. Study findings and constraints: Any HLA effect on TCRB rearrangement was left unresolved by small sub-analyses.

Every bit of the isolated RNA underwent reverse transcription, so sequencing read expressed TCRB transcripts. TCRdb's table, derived via immunoSEQ multiplex PCR, lists solely in-frame clones and lacks some. Here the sample spans approximately 380,000 clones, about 15% being singletons. Notes on this clone: Antigen specificity is unknown.

The CDR3 is made up of 14 amino acids. CDR1 and CDR2 from the germline V gene are SEHNR and FQNEAQ (reference sequence). V was cut by 7 bases and J by 8 bases, with 18 bases left in between. The TCR originated in a woman aged 18-30 years in good health. The chain recombines TRBV7-9 with TRBJ2-1; D is perhaps TRBD2 (7 bases). Sequenced: naive CD4+ T cells from blood. CDR3 coding DNA: TGTGCCAGCACCTCCGAGGGGGGGTCGGATGAGCAGTTCTTC. Translation: CASTSEGGSDEQFF.